Many counts were recorded for the clone carrying this TCR beta chain. The antigen is undetermined. This sample stems from a study of T-cell memory formation after mild COVID-19. Study as a whole: TCR clusters mostly belonged to single donors. Broader study findings: Proof of SARS-CoV-2 specificity was absent for the second-wave clones that crested on day 37. Mostly located in CM and EM were contracting CD4+ clones, with contracting CD8+ clones located in EMRA.

V was clipped by 6 bases and J by 3 bases, with 15 bases between them. The CDR3 length is 15 residues. TCR alpha and TCR beta cDNA libraries carrying sample barcodes and UMIs came from 5'RACE with constant-segment primers. TCRdb re-analysed the 5' RACE reads in MiXCR, keeping a single row per CDR3 protein. The sample gives some 600,000 distinct CDR3 sequences, 15% to 20% of which show up once; less than 10% is in the top ten. V and J are TRBV12-3 or TRBV12-4 and TRBJ2-1, with D maybe TRBD2 (6 bases). The receptor was isolated from an adult woman who had mild COVID-19 (a few samples of this study predate the infection). Cell type and time point are not known. The sequencing sample was made of PBMCs or a T cell subset sorted from them (not recorded which). The CDR3 bases are TGTGCCAGCAGCCTCGGGAGAAGCGGCTACAATGAGCAGTTCTTC. Its translation: CASSLGRSGYNEQFF.